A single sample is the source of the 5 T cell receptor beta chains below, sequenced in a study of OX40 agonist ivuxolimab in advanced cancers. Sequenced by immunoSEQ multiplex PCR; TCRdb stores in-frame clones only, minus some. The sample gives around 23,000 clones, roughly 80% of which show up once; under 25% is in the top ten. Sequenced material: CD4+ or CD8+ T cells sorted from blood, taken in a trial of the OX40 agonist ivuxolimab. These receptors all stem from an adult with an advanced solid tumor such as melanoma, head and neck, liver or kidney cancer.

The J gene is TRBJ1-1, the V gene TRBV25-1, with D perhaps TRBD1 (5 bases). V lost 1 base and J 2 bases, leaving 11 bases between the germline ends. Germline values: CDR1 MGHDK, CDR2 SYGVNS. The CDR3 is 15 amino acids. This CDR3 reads CASSESGRGNTEAFF. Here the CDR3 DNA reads TGTGCCAGCAGTGAATCAGGGAGGGGTAACACTGAAGCTTTCTTT.

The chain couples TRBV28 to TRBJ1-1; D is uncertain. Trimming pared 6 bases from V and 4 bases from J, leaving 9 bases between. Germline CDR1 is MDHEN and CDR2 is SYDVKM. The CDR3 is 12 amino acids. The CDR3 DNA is TGTGCCAGCAGCCAGACCGTCACTGAAGCTTTCTTT. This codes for CASSQTVTEAFF.

CDR3 amino acids: CASSRDSYEQYF. The DNA for the CDR3 is TGTGCCAGCAGCCGGGACAGCTACGAGCAGTACTTC. The chain employs TRBV11-3 and TRBJ2-7, with 7 bases lining up with TRBD1. With V trimmed by 5 bases and J by 3 bases, 1 base remained unmatched. The CDR3 runs to 12 residues. In germline, CDR1 is SGHNT, CDR2 YENEEA.

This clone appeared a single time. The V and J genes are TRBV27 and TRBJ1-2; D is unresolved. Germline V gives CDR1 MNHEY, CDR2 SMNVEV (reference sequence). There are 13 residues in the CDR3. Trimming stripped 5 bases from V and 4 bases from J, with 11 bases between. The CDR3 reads CASSPSAFYGYTF. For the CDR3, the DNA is TGTGCCAGCAGTCCTTCAGCGTTCTATGGCTACACCTTC.

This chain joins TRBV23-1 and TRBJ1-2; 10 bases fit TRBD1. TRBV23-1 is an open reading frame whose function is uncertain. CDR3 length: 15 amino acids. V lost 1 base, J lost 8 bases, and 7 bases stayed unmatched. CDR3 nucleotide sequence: TGCGCCAGCAGTCAATGGACAGGGGGATTCCGGGGCTACACCTTC. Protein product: CASSQWTGGFRGYTF.